The 17 T cell receptor beta chains below come from one sample, sequenced in a study of human T cells and chemical hapten exposure. Time point meaning: patch test 3, about 24 weeks after DPC sensitization. Treatment meaning: therapeutic diphenylcyclopropenone sensitization with weekly scalp DPC. A single record per CDR3 protein comes from TCRdb applying MiXCR to the RACE reads. This table has about 160,000 distinct CDR3 sequences, about a quarter appearing once. This sample comprised whole blood, obtained in connection with sensitization to the hapten diphenylcyclopropenone (DPC). These receptors all come from a woman younger than 35 with alopecia areata. Some clones in this sample may be carry-over from other donors' samples.

This chain links TRBV20-1 with TRBJ2-5, with 9 bases aligning to TRBD2. Germline V gene sequence: CDR1 DFQATT, CDR2 SNEGSKA (reference sequence). The CDR3 covers 15 residues. Losses at the gene ends were 6 bases for V and 4 bases for J; bases not matched to a gene: 12. The CDR3 bases are TGCAGTGCCCCGCCAGCGGGGGGCCCGACAGAGACCCAGTACTTC. This encodes CSAPPAGGPTETQYF.

This clonotype was seen repeatedly, ten times or more. The chain couples TRBV12-3 or TRBV12-4 to TRBJ1-6, with TRBD1 identical over 8 bases. This CDR3 is 15 amino acids long. J gave up 7 bases and V 5 bases, and 7 bases lay outside the gene matches. The CDR3 DNA reads as TGTGCCAGCAGTCCCTCTCGACAGGGGAATTCACCCCTCCACTTT. It translates to CASSPSRQGNSPLHF.

This clonotype was found many times. The rearrangement joins TRBV4-3 to TRBJ2-7; the D call may be TRBD1 or TRBD2 (5 bases each). CDR1 is LGHNA and CDR2 is YSLEER in the germline V gene. The V end was cut by 1 base, the J end by 2 bases, with 12 bases between. This CDR3 has 15 residues. This CDR3 reads CASSQGGTGTYEQYF. In DNA, the CDR3 is TGCGCCAGCAGCCAAGGTGGGACCGGGACCTACGAGCAGTACTTC.

This chain uses TRBV28 with TRBJ2-6; D tentatively fits TRBD1 or TRBD2 (6 bases each). Trimming stripped 5 bases from V and 4 bases from J, with 9 bases between. This CDR3 has 14 amino acids. CDR1 MDHEN and CDR2 SYDVKM come from the germline V gene. DNA of the CDR3: TGTGCCAGCAGTGAAGGGGGGGGGGCCAACGTCCTGACTTTC. Its translation: CASSEGGGANVLTF.

This clonotype was found a few times. The chain carries TRBV6-2 or TRBV6-3 and TRBJ2-7; D may be TRBD1 (6 bases). V dropped 2 bases and J dropped 4 bases, with 18 bases sitting between them. There are 16 residues in the CDR3. CDR1 is MNHEY and CDR2 is SVGEGT in the germline V gene. The CDR3 reads CASSYRRTETRYEQYF. The CDR3 bases are TGTGCCAGCAGTTACAGAAGGACAGAAACCCGGTACGAGCAGTACTTC.

This clonotype appeared a few times. V is TRBV18 and J is TRBJ1-3; D gene ambiguous. V dropped 2 bases and J dropped 4 bases, with 6 bases sitting between them. Germline loops: CDR1 KGHSH, CDR2 LQKENI. CDR3 length: 13 amino acids. CDR3 sequence reads: CASSPGPGNTIYF. Here the CDR3 DNA reads TGTGCCAGCTCACCAGGTCCCGGAAACACCATATATTTT.

There are many counts of this clonotype. This chain uses TRBV11-2 with TRBJ1-2; D gene uncertain. This CDR3 is 12 amino acids long. V was cut by 4 bases and J by 4 bases, with 7 bases left in between. CDR1 and CDR2 from the germline V gene are SGHAT and FQNNGV. The CDR3: CASSSVSYGYTF. CDR3 sequence (DNA): TGTGCCAGCAGCTCGGTTAGCTATGGCTACACCTTC.

In its sample, this clonotype was seen a few times. The chain carries TRBV7-9 and TRBJ1-1, with D maybe TRBD1 (6 bases). Germline V gene data show CDR1 as SEHNR and CDR2 as FQNEAQ (reference sequence). The CDR3 spans 14 residues. Trimming stripped 6 bases from V and 1 base from J, with 12 bases between. This CDR3 reads CASRSGAWNTEAFF. CDR3 DNA sequence: TGTGCCAGCAGGTCGGGGGCGTGGAACACTGAAGCTTTCTTT.

This clonotype has more than one count but fewer than ten. This CDR3 is CASNPGVTGELFF. CDR3 nucleotide sequence: TGTGCCAGCAATCCAGGGGTCACCGGGGAGCTGTTTTTT. The V and J genes are TRBV6-5 and TRBJ2-2; D might be TRBD1 (6 bases). The CDR3 length is 13 residues. Germline V gene sequence: CDR1 MNHEY, CDR2 SVGAGI. With 7 bases removed from V and 4 bases from J, the gap between germline ends came to 10 bases.

In its sample, this clonotype was seen a few times. The chain links TRBV20-1 to TRBJ2-4, with 7 bases that match TRBD1. Trimming at V came to 5 bases and at J to 1 base, leaving 5 bases not matched to a gene. The CDR3 length is 14 residues. Germline CDR1 and CDR2: DFQATT and SNEGSKA (reference sequence). CDR3 DNA sequence: TGCAGTGCTCGAGGGGGCCCGGCCAAAAACATTCAGTACTTC. This sequence encodes CSARGGPAKNIQYF.

Ten or more counts support this clonotype. An end of the junction differs from the germline gene, which may be a read error. The rearrangement uses TRBV5-1 and TRBJ1-1; D not resolved. Germline lookup yields CDR1 SGHRS and CDR2 YFSETQ. This CDR3 has 13 amino acids. The CDR3 loop reads CASSLGLNTEAFF. Written as DNA, the CDR3 is TGTGCCAGCAGCTTAGGTCTGAACACTGAAGCTTTCTTT.

This clonotype came up a few times. Written as DNA, the CDR3 is TGTGCCAGCAGCTTAAAGGACACCGGGGAGCTGTTTTTT. Encoded protein: CASSLKDTGELFF. The rearrangement links TRBV5-5 to TRBJ2-2; D is ambiguous. Trimming took off 2 bases at V and 3 bases at J, with 5 bases between the two ends. CDR3 size: 13 residues. CDR1 and CDR2 from the germline V gene are SGHKS and YYEKEE (reference sequence).

The chain combines TRBV29-1 with TRBJ2-7, with D perhaps assigned TRBD1 or TRBD2 (6 bases each). V lost 1 base to trimming and J lost 4 bases, with 14 bases between them. Germline V gene sequence: CDR1 SQVTM, CDR2 ANQGSEA. The CDR3 sequence is 14 residues long. The CDR3, as DNA: TGCAGCGTTGAAGGGGGGGCAGGAGGTTACGAGCAGTACTTC. It codes for CSVEGGAGGYEQYF.

This clonotype has only a few counts. The chain employs TRBV7-6 and TRBJ2-7; D gene uncertain. Germline V gene sequence: CDR1 SGHVS, CDR2 FNYEAQ. The CDR3 spans 14 residues. Trimming pared 1 base from V and 3 bases from J, leaving 10 bases between. This chain's CDR3 is CASSLDAGSYEQYF. The CDR3 DNA follows: TGTGCCAGCAGCTTAGATGCAGGCAGCTACGAGCAGTACTTC.

The gene calls are TRBV7-2 and TRBJ1-3; 8 nucleotides match TRBD1. The trim removed 0 bases at V and 3 bases at J, leaving 7 bases unmatched. Germline-derived CDR1 and CDR2 are SGHTA and FQGNSA. The CDR3 is 17 amino acids. The CDR3 loop is CASSLAGAGGFGNTIYF. The CDR3 DNA reads as TGTGCCAGCAGCTTAGCGGGAGCAGGGGGCTTTGGAAACACCATATATTTT.

Only a few counts were recorded for this clonotype. This chain uses TRBV4-3 with TRBJ2-6; D perhaps matches TRBD2 (6 bases). CDR3 length equals 17 residues. Trimming left V 4 bases short and J 0 bases short, with 13 bases between. Germline CDR1 reads LGHNA; CDR2 reads YSLEER. CDR3 in DNA: TGCGCCAGCAGCCTTATACTAGCAGTCTCTGGGGCCAACGTCCTGACTTTC. Translating gives CASSLILAVSGANVLTF.

This chain links TRBV9 with TRBJ1-1; 9 bases match TRBD1. Germline CDR1 SGDLS, CDR2 YYNGEE. V trimming: 0 bases; J trimming: 11 bases; junction bases outside the gene matches: 8. The CDR3 loop spans 14 amino acids. CDR3 protein: CASSVGGTGKMAFF. The CDR3 DNA sequence: TGTGCCAGCAGCGTAGGAGGGACAGGGAAGATGGCTTTCTTT. The full variable domain, rest sourced from reference TRBV9 and TRBJ1-1, is DSGVTQTPKHLITATGQRVTLRCSPRSGDLSVYWYQQSLDQGLQFLIQYYNGEERAKGNILERFSAQQFPDLHSELNLSSLELGDSALYFCASSVGGTGKMAFFGQGTRLTVV.